This T cell receptor (beta chain) was captured by sequencing in a study of early T cells in non-severe SARS-CoV-2 infection. V dropped 6 bases and J dropped 8 bases, with 8 bases sitting between them. From germline, CDR1 is SQVTM and CDR2 ANQGSEA. The CDR3 has 10 amino acids. TCRdb itself ran the 5' RACE reads through MiXCR, one entry per CDR3 protein. The sample has approximately 98,000 distinct CDR3 sequences; 12% are singletons. Input material: whole blood. The rearrangement links TRBV29-1 to TRBJ2-1; D unclear. This TCR derives from an adult who was a healthcare worker with PCR-confirmed SARS-CoV-2 infection or an uninfected control (not recorded which). The CDR3 loop reads CSVPGYEQFF. DNA of the CDR3: TGCAGCGTCCCGGGCTATGAGCAGTTCTTC.